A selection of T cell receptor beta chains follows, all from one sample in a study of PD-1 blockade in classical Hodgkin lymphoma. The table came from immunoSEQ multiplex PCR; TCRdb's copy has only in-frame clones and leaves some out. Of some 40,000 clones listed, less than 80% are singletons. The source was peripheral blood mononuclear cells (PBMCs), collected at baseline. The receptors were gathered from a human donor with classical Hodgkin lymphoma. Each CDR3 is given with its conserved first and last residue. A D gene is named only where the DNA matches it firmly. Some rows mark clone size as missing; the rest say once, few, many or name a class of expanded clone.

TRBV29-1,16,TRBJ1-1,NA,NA,CSVERKAGLLNTEAFF,TGCAGCGTTGAAAGAAAGGCAGGACTATTGAACACTGAAGCTTTCTTT
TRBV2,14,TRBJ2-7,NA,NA,CASRKTSMPYEQYF,TGTGCCAGCCGTAAGACTAGTATGCCCTACGAGCAGTACTTC
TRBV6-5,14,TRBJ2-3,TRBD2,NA,CASRRLAGTDTQYF,TGTGCCAGCAGGCGACTAGCGGGCACAGATACGCAGTATTTT
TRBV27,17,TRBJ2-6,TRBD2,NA,CASSPGLAGVGANVLTF,TGTGCCAGCAGCCCCGGACTAGCGGGAGTTGGGGCCAACGTCCTGACTTTC
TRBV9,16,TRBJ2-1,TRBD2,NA,CASSPRLAGGSNEQFF,TGTGCCAGCAGCCCGAGACTAGCGGGAGGTTCCAATGAGCAGTTCTTC
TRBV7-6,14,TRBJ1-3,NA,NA,CASSPRGASHTIYF,TGTGCCAGCAGTCCCCGGGGCGCTAGCCACACCATATATTTT
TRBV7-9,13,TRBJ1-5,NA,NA,CASSLDGSRPQHF,TGTGCCAGCAGCCTCGACGGGTCTCGGCCCCAGCATTTT
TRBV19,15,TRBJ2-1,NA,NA,CASSIGGGILDEQFF,TGTGCCAGTAGCATTGGGGGCGGTATTCTCGATGAGCAGTTCTTC
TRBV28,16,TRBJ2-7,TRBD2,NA,CASSLSPSGRVYEQYF,TGTGCCAGCAGTTTATCCCCTAGCGGGAGGGTTTACGAGCAGTACTTC
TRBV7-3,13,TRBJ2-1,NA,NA,CASSLTPRDEQFF,TGTGCCAGCAGCTTAACACCTAGAGATGAGCAGTTCTTC
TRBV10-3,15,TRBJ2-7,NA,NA,CAISERGYRAVEQYF,TGTGCCATCAGTGAAAGGGGGTACAGGGCAGTAGAGCAGTACTTC
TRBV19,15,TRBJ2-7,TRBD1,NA,CASSMGDRGFYEQYF,TGTGCCAGTAGTATGGGGGACAGGGGATTTTACGAGCAGTACTTC
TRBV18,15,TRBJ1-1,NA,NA,CASSPRVTVNTEAFF,TGTGCCAGCTCACCGCGGGTCACAGTGAACACTGAAGCTTTCTTT
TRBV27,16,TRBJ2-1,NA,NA,CASSLSSGHPYNEQFF,TGTGCCAGCAGTTTATCGTCAGGGCATCCCTACAATGAGCAGTTCTTC
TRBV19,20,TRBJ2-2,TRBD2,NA,CASSTTITLLAARNTGELFF,TGTGCCAGTAGTACTACAATTACCTTACTAGCGGCACGGAACACCGGGGAGCTGTTTTTT
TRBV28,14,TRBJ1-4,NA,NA,CASSIPGAGEKLFF,TGTGCCAGCAGTATTCCGGGGGCTGGAGAAAAACTGTTTTTT
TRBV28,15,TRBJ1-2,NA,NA,CASSPKDRLLYGYTF,TGTGCCAGCAGTCCGAAAGACAGGTTACTCTATGGCTACACCTTC
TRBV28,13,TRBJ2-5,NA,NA,CASSSPGRGTQYF,TGTGCCAGCAGTTCACCGGGACGGGGGACCCAGTACTTC
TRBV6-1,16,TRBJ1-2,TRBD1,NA,CASSEGRGDRGFGYTF,TGTGCCAGCAGTGAAGGCAGGGGGGACAGGGGGTTTGGCTACACCTTC
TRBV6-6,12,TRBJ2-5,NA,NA,CASEAYQETQYF,TGTGCCAGCGAGGCTTACCAAGAGACCCAGTACTTC
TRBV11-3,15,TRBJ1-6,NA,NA,CASSPGSNYNSPLHF,TGTGCCAGCAGCCCAGGGTCCAACTATAATTCACCCCTCCACTTT
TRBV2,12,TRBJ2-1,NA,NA,CASAGPYNEQFF,TGTGCCAGTGCGGGGCCCTACAATGAGCAGTTCTTC
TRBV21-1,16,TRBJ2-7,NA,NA,CASSKIWERDPYEQYF,TGTGCCAGCAGCAAAATCTGGGAGCGGGACCCCTACGAGCAGTACTTC
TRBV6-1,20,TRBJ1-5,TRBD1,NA,CASSDGMPGQDGSAVQPQHF,TGTGCCAGCAGTGACGGAATGCCGGGACAGGATGGGAGTGCTGTCCAGCCCCAGCATTTT
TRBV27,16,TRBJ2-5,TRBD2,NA,CASSRRGGAGDETQYF,TGTGCCAGCAGCCGACGGGGTGGAGCGGGAGATGAGACCCAGTACTTC
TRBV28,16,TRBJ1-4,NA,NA,CASSSGLVSTNEKLFF,TGTGCCAGCAGTTCGGGCCTGGTCTCTACTAATGAAAAACTGTTTTTT
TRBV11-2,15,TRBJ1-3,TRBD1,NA,CASSFTGVSGNTIYF,TGTGCCAGCAGCTTTACAGGGGTCTCTGGAAACACCATATATTTT
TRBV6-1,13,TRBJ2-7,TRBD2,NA,CASQLAGGGEQYF,TGTGCCAGTCAACTAGCGGGAGGGGGAGAGCAGTACTTC
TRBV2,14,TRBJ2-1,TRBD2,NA,CASSDGTSINEQFF,TGTGCCAGCAGTGATGGGACTAGCATCAATGAGCAGTTCTTC
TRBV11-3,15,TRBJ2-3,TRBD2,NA,CASSRLAGGTDTQYF,TGTGCCAGCAGCCGACTAGCGGGAGGCACAGATACGCAGTATTTT
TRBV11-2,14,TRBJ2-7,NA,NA,CASSPGTWRDEQYF,TGTGCCAGCAGCCCCGGGACGTGGAGGGACGAGCAGTACTTC
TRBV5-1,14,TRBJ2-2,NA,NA,CASGLIGGTGELFF,TGCGCCAGTGGACTTATTGGTGGGACCGGGGAGCTGTTTTTT
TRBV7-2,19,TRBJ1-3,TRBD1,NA,CASSLAAGTGHRKWNTIYF,TGTGCCAGCAGCTTAGCGGCCGGGACAGGCCACCGAAAGTGGAACACCATATATTTT
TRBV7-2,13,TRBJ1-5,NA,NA,CASSLSPQKPQHF,TGTGCCAGCAGCTTATCCCCACAGAAGCCCCAGCATTTT
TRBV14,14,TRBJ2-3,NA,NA,CASRQGGSTDTQYF,TGTGCCAGCAGACAGGGGGGGTCCACAGATACGCAGTATTTT
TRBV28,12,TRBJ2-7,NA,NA,CASSLFAYEQYF,TGTGCCAGCAGTTTATTCGCGTACGAGCAGTACTTC
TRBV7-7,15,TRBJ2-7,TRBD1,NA,CASSPGQGSSYEQYF,TGTGCTAGCAGCCCTGGACAGGGGTCATCCTACGAGCAGTACTTC
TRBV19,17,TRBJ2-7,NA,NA,CASSIRWPTVGGEEQYF,TGTGCCAGTAGTATAAGGTGGCCCACGGTCGGTGGGGAAGAGCAGTACTTC
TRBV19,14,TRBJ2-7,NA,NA,CASSIAPFNYEQYF,TGTGCCAGTAGTATAGCCCCGTTCAACTACGAGCAGTACTTC
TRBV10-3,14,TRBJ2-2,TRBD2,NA,CAIRTSGTDGELFF,TGTGCCATCAGGACTAGCGGGACTGACGGGGAGCTGTTTTTT
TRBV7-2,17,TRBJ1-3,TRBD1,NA,CASGILPRTGTGNTIYF,TGTGCCAGCGGAATCCTCCCTCGGACAGGGACTGGAAACACCATATATTTT
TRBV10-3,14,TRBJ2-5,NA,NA,CAISESRTGETQYF,TGTGCCATCAGTGAGTCGCGGACGGGTGAGACCCAGTACTTC
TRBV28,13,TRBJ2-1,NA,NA,CASSLYRTGEQFF,TGTGCCAGCAGTTTATACCGGACTGGGGAGCAGTTCTTC
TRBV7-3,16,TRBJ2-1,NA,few,CASSSRAGPSGDEQFF,TGTGCCAGCAGCTCACGAGCGGGACCTTCAGGGGATGAGCAGTTCTTC
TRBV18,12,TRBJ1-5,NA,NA,CASSPGNQPQHF,TGTGCCAGCTCACCAGGGAATCAGCCCCAGCATTTT
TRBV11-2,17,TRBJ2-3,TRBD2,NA,CASRTRLAASWVDTQYF,TGTGCCAGCAGAACTCGACTAGCGGCCTCCTGGGTAGATACGCAGTATTTT
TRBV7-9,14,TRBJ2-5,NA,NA,CASSLKVYQETQYF,TGTGCCAGCAGCTTAAAGGTGTACCAAGAGACCCAGTACTTC
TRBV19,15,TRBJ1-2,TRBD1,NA,CASSILGTGTHGYTF,TGTGCCAGTAGTATCCTCGGGACAGGAACTCATGGCTACACTTTC
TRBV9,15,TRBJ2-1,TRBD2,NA,CASSSSGSSYNEQFF,TGTGCCAGCAGCTCCAGCGGGAGCTCCTACAATGAGCAGTTCTTC
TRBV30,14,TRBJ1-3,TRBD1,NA,CAWSRGQVRNTIYF,TGTGCCTGGAGTAGGGGACAGGTCAGAAACACCATATATTTT
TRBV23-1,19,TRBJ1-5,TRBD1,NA,CASGPRDRGSLYPNQPQHF,TGCGCCAGCGGACCCCGGGACAGGGGCTCTCTCTATCCCAATCAGCCCCAGCATTTT